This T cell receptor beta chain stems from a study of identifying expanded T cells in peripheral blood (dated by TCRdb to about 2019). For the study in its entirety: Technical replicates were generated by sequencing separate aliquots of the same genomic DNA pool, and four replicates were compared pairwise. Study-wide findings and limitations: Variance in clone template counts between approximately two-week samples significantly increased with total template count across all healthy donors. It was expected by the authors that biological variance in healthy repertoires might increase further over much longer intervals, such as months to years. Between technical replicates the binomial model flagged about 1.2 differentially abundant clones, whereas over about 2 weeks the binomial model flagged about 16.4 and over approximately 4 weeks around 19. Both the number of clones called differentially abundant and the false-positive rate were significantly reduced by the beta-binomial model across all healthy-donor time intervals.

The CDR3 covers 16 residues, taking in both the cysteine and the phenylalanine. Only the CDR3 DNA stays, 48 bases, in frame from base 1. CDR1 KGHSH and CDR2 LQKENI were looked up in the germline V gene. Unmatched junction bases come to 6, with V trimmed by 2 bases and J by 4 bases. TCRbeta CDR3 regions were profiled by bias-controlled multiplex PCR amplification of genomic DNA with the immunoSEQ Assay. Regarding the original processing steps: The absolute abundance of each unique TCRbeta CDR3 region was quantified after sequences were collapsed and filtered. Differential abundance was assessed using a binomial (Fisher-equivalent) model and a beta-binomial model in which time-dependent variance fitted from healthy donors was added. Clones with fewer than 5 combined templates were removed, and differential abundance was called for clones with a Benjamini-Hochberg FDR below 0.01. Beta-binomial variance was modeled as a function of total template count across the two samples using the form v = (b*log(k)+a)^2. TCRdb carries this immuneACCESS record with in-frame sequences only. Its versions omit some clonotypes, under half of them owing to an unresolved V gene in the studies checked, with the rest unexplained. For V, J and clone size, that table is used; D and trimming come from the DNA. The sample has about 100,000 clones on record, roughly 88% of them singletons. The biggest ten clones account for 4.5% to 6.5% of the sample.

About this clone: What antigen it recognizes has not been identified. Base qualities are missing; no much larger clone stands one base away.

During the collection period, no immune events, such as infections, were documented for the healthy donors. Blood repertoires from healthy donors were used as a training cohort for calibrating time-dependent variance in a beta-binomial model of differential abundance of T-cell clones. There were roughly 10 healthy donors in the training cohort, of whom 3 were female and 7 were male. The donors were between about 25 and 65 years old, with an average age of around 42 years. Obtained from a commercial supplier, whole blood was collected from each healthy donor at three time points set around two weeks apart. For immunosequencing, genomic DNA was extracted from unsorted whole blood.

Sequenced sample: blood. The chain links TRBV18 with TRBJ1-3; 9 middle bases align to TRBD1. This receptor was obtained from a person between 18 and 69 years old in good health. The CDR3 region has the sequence CASSPVGTGYGNTIYF. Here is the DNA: TGTGCCAGCTCACCAGTCGGGACAGGGTACGGAAACACCATATATTTT.